The TCR beta chain under discussion was sequenced for a study of T-cell reconstitution after alpha-beta-depleted transplantation in children. A library of TCRbeta sequences, prepared with unique molecular identifiers, was generated. TCRdb analysed the PCR reads with MiXCR anew, one entry per CDR3 protein. Here the sample spans about a million distinct CDR3 sequences, about 26% being singletons. Whole-study findings and limits: T-cell numbers and diversity one year post-transplant derived largely from freshly generated T cells. Several hundred expanded graft clones reportedly were the source of alpha-beta T cells about two months after transplant. The origin of high day-60 TCRbeta diversity in some patients lay in surviving recipient T cells and thymic progenitors.

The germline V gene encodes CDR1 DFQATT and CDR2 SNEGSKA (reference sequence). This CDR3 comprises 17 residues. Trimming stripped 1 base from V and 0 bases from J, with 13 bases between. This clonotype was recorded once. Antigen: not known. This receptor was obtained from a boy under three years old who had a stem cell transplant for SCID, so the T cells may come from the graft donor. This chain uses TRBV20-1 with TRBJ1-6; no firm D call. Sequencing used PBMCs, mostly from graft donor cells, obtained 360 days after TCRalphabeta/CD19-depleted stem cell transplant. The chain's CDR3 is CSARGSLSSSYNSPLHF. The CDR3 coding sequence is TGCAGTGCTAGAGGGTCACTGTCCAGCTCCTATAATTCACCCCTCCACTTT.